This T cell receptor (beta chain) was captured by sequencing in a study of Ad26.COV2.S vaccination and SARS-CoV-2 variants (dated by TCRdb to the early 2020s). Describing the broader study: Vaccine-arm donors were drawn from COV1001, a multicentre, randomized, double-blind, placebo-controlled phase I-IIa trial of Ad26.COV2.S in healthy adults. Throughout the experiments and outcome assessment, investigators stayed blinded to trial group allocation. The specificity and breadth of SARS-CoV-2-reactive T cell receptors after Ad26.COV2.S vaccination were assessed by TCRbeta repertoire sequencing. The TCR-sequenced set comprised approximately 32 samples: some 20 Ad26.COV2.S vaccine recipients, 5 placebo recipients and 8 SARS-CoV-2 convalescent individuals. Trial participants were randomized into five groups of five, in which low-dose or high-dose Ad26.COV2.S was given once or twice, or placebo was given on both occasions. Ad26.COV2.S was given intramuscularly at 5x10^10 or 1x10^11 viral particles, as a single shot or as two shots 56 days apart. Broader findings and caveats from the paper: Vaccine and placebo recipients had similar non-spike TCR breadth, a finding consistent with the vaccine containing only spike. Higher spike-specific TCR breadth was observed in Ad26.COV2.S recipients than in placebo recipients (P = 0.0014). Comparing responses between vaccine doses or regimens was not something the study was powered to do. After vaccination, spike-specific CD8+ and CD4+ T cell responses were reported to show substantial breadth. The authors noted that the TCR breadth and depth analyses may have underestimated total T cell responses.

TCRbeta CDR3 regions were sequenced with the immunoSEQ Assay. After extraction, genomic DNA underwent amplification by bias-controlled multiplex PCR, followed by high-throughput sequencing. For the original study's pipeline: To quantify the absolute abundance of every unique TCRbeta CDR3 region, sequences were collapsed and filtered. T cell fraction was estimated by normalizing TCRbeta template counts to usable DNA, with usable DNA measured through amplification of reference genes found in all nucleated cells. Repertoire TCRs were annotated as SARS-CoV-2-specific when V gene, CDR3 amino acid sequence and J gene were exactly matched to a known reactive TCR set. The reference SARS-CoV-2 TCR set was derived from MIRA and filtered for enrichment in COVID-19-positive ImmuneCODE repertoires, a step that removed public or cross-reactive TCRs. Drawing on the MIRA antigens, annotated TCRs were analysed further at the level of specific ORF or position within ORF. Breadth was defined as annotated unique rearrangements over total unique productive rearrangements; depth was the summed frequency of those rearrangements. Two-sided Wilcoxon rank-sum tests were used to compare TCR breadth between groups. As stored in TCRdb, this immuneACCESS dataset retains in-frame rearrangements with V and J assigned. A fraction of the clones does not appear; measured against another copy, unresolved V genes explain less than half of the discrepancy, and the remainder lacks a known reason. Clone size and V and J calls were adopted from that table, with D and trimming inferred from the DNA. The sample yields roughly 350,000 clones; 86% were counted once. Of the sample, about 10% falls within the top ten clones.

Interpreted using the paper, the treatment or condition label stands for: around 19 received Ad26.COV2.S at low or high dose, single or two shots; about 5 received placebo; per-sample allocation not given. Repertoires of vaccine and placebo recipients were sequenced from samples collected on day 63 after the first injection. Cohort 1b enrolled about two dozen adults aged 18-55 years at a single site in Boston, USA, between 29 July and 7 August 2020. Ad26.COV2.S was a replication-incompetent adenovirus type 26 vector that expressed a prefusion-stabilized SARS-CoV-2 spike protein derived from the original Wuhan strain. As for this clone: What antigen it recognizes has not been identified. No qualities accompany the bases; no much larger clone lies one base away.

Taken from the germline V gene, the CDR1 and CDR2 loops are KGHDR and SFDVKD. V trim: 4 bases; J trim: 1 base; unmatched bases: 4. The CDR3 sequence holds 15 residues, the cysteine and phenylalanine included. CDR3 DNA only is kept here, 45 bases in frame from base 1. Sequences were derived from peripheral blood, sampled in a trial of Ad26.COV2.S vaccine versus placebo. This TCR was sampled from a person aged 18 to 65 who received the Ad26.COV2.S COVID-19 vaccine or a placebo. The rearranged segments are TRBV24-1 and TRBJ2-7, with TRBD1 matching 9 junction bases. The sequenced DNA is TGTGCCACCAGTGAGTCCGGGACAGGGTCCTACGAGCAGTACTTC. Its protein is CATSESGTGSYEQYF.